One and the same sample provided the 26 T cell receptor beta chains below, sequenced in a study of CD8 T cells in ankylosing spondylitis. MiXCR, run by TCRdb on the 5' RACE reads, gives a single entry per CDR3 protein. This sample has approximately 260,000 distinct CDR3 sequences, with 8.6% found just once. The sequenced sample was blood, either unsorted or a sorted T cell fraction (not recorded which). The receptors originated from a male donor with ankylosing spondylitis or in good health (not recorded which).

Details on this clonotype: It may be a read error: a sequence one base away is much more abundant. The CDR3 loop is CATKGGGSDTQFF. Here the CDR3 DNA reads TGTGCCACCAAGGGGGGCGGGTCAGATACGCAGTTTTTT. The rearrangement links TRBV6-6 to TRBJ2-3; D is perhaps TRBD1 or TRBD2 (6 bases each). This CDR3 is 13 amino acids long. Looked up from germline, CDR1 is MNHNY and CDR2 is SVGAGI (reference sequence).

This clonotype was observed at least ten times. The rearrangement joins TRBV5-5 to TRBJ2-7, with a weak D call TRBD1 (5 bases). Trimming left V 4 bases short and J 2 bases short, with 10 bases between. Germline CDR1 SGHKS, CDR2 YYEKEE (reference sequence). The CDR3 contains 13 residues. CDR3 nucleotides: TGTGCCAGCAGCCGGACACCCACCTACGAGCAGTACTTC. Its translation is CASSRTPTYEQYF. The whole variable domain, remainder taken from reference TRBV5-5 and TRBJ2-7, is DAGVTQSPTHLIKTRGQQVTLRCSPISGHKSVSWYQQVLGQGPQFIFQYYEKEERGRGNFPDRFSARQFPNYSSELNVNALLLGDSALYLCASSRTPTYEQYFGPGTRLTVT.

V gene TRBV19 combines with J gene TRBJ1-5; 8 nucleotides align to TRBD1. Per the germline V gene, CDR1 is LNHDA and CDR2 is SQIVND (reference sequence). The J segment lost 5 bases and the V segment lost 6 bases, leaving 12 bases of the junction unmatched. The CDR3 has 16 residues. The DNA for the CDR3 is TGTGCCAGTAGATCAGGATCGCCAGGGGGCCATCAGCCCCAGCATTTT. Translated: CASRSGSPGGHQPQHF.

The chain uses TRBV9 and TRBJ2-7, with a possible D match to TRBD1 (6 bases). The germline CDR1 and CDR2 sequences are SGDLS and YYNGEE. The CDR3 is 14 amino acids. V lost 2 bases and J 0 bases, leaving 9 bases between the germline ends. The DNA of the CDR3 is TGTGCCAGCAGCGTGGGGGCAGACTCCTACGAGCAGTACTTC. It yields the protein CASSVGADSYEQYF.

The sample holds a few counts of this clonotype. The chain combines TRBV7-9 with TRBJ2-6; no definite D call. V gave up 1 base and J gave up 2 bases, with 9 bases separating them. Germline assignment: CDR1 SEHNR and CDR2 FQNEAQ (reference sequence). The CDR3 consists of 16 residues. The CDR3 is CASSLVSGPGANVLTF. For the CDR3, the DNA is TGTGCCAGCAGCTTAGTTTCAGGTCCTGGGGCCAACGTCCTGACTTTC. The full variable domain, rest sourced from reference TRBV7-9 and TRBJ2-6, is DTGVSQNPRHKITKRGQNVTFRCDPISEHNRLYWYRQTLGQGPEFLTYFQNEAQLEKSRLLSDRFSAERPKGSFSTLEIQRTEQGDSAMYLCASSLVSGPGANVLTFGAGSRLTVL.

This clonotype turned up a few times. The J gene is TRBJ1-2, the V gene TRBV3-1, with unresolved D. The germline V gene encodes CDR1 LGHDT and CDR2 YNNKEL (reference sequence). The V and J ends lost 0 bases and 2 bases respectively, with 10 bases between them. This CDR3 has 15 amino acids. The CDR3 DNA reads TGTGCCAGCAGCCAAGACCCCAAGGCCAACTATGGCTACACCTTC. This gives the protein CASSQDPKANYGYTF.

Ten or more counts support this clonotype. The gene calls are TRBV12-3 or TRBV12-4 and TRBJ1-5, with D tentatively TRBD1 (6 bases). V was cut by 3 bases and J by 6 bases, with 12 bases left in between. The CDR3 extends over 14 amino acids. The CDR3 region has the DNA TGTGCCAGCAGTTTTAAGGGGGGGAGTCAGCCCCAGCATTTT. Protein sequence: CASSFKGGSQPQHF.

This clonotype was recorded many times. The chain recombines TRBV12-3 or TRBV12-4 with TRBJ1-2; D remains unclear. The CDR3 has 14 amino acids. Trimming took off 5 bases at V and 4 bases at J, with 14 bases between the two ends. The DNA of the CDR3 is TGTGCCAGCAGTCCTCAAGAATTGCCCTATGGCTACACCTTC. This sequence encodes CASSPQELPYGYTF.

This clonotype was observed a handful of times. V usage is TRBV4-3 and J usage is TRBJ2-1; D not resolved. CDR1 is LGHNA and CDR2 is YSLEER in the germline V gene. The CDR3 consists of 17 residues. The V end was cut by 4 bases, the J end by 0 bases, with 16 bases between. The CDR3 reads CASSLSAGSSSYNEQFF. Here the CDR3 DNA reads TGCGCCAGCAGCCTCTCGGCCGGCTCCAGCTCCTACAATGAGCAGTTCTTC.

The rearrangement joins TRBV7-8 to TRBJ2-2; perhaps TRBD1 as D (6 bases). V gave up 5 bases and J gave up 3 bases, with 19 bases separating them. The CDR3 contains 17 residues. CDR1 is SGHVS, CDR2 FQNEAQ, per germline. CDR3 region: CASSRQQGIIDTGELFF. CDR3 DNA: TGTGCCAGCAGCCGACAACAGGGTATTATTGACACCGGGGAGCTGTTTTTT.

At least ten counts were recorded for this clonotype. The chain carries TRBV5-6 and TRBJ2-6, with D perhaps matching TRBD1 (6 bases). Trimming took 2 bases from V and 0 from J, leaving 12 bases between them. The germline CDR1 and CDR2 sequences are SGHDT and YYEEEE. The CDR3 is made up of 17 amino acids. The CDR3 region is CASSLGQSSSGANVLTF. Written as DNA, the CDR3 is TGTGCCAGCAGCTTAGGACAGTCGAGCTCTGGGGCCAACGTCCTGACTTTC.

This clonotype was counted many times. V gene TRBV12-3 or TRBV12-4 combines with J gene TRBJ1-1; TRBD1 is a possible D gene (5 bases). The CDR3 covers 12 residues. Trimming shortened V by 5 bases and J by 5 bases, and 9 bases separated the two germline ends. CDR3 protein: CASSIPGTEAFF. The CDR3 DNA reads as TGTGCCAGCAGTATCCCAGGGACTGAAGCTTTCTTT.

Ten or more counts support this clonotype. The genes are TRBV20-1 and TRBJ2-3, with 9 bases identical to TRBD2. This CDR3 spans 14 amino acids. Germline V gene lookup returns CDR1 DFQATT and CDR2 SNEGSKA (reference sequence). V shed 2 bases, J shed 3 bases, and the junction held 3 bases outside the gene matches. CDR3 sequence reads: CSARRREGTDTQYF. In DNA, the CDR3 is TGCAGTGCTAGAAGGCGGGAGGGGACAGATACGCAGTATTTT.

This clonotype was found many times. The rearrangement links TRBV10-3 to TRBJ1-1, with D possibly matching TRBD1 (5 bases). This CDR3 has 15 amino acids. V was shortened by 3 bases and J by 1 base, with 12 bases between the two germline ends. Per germline, CDR1 ENHRY and CDR2 SYGVKD. The CDR3 loop is CAISDLRGSNTEAFF. The CDR3 DNA follows: TGTGCCATCAGTGATTTGAGGGGCTCGAACACTGAAGCTTTCTTT.

The chain has TRBV5-4 and TRBJ2-3; weak D call: TRBD1 (5 bases). The CDR3 is 16 residues long. Per the germline V gene, CDR1 is SGHNT and CDR2 is YYREEE (reference sequence). Deletions cut 0 bases from V and 0 bases from J, with 11 bases between. CDR3 protein: CASSLEVQGSTDTQYF. For the CDR3, the DNA is TGTGCCAGCAGCTTGGAGGTCCAGGGAAGCACAGATACGCAGTATTTT.

This clonotype was picked up many times. The chain joins TRBV11-3 to TRBJ2-1, with a possible D match to TRBD1 (6 bases). Trimming stripped 5 bases from V and 5 bases from J, with 16 bases between. Germline V CDR1 and CDR2: SGHNT, YENEEA. The CDR3 loop spans 15 amino acids. The CDR3 coding sequence is TGTGCCAGCAGCCCCGGACAGTTACCCAACAATGAGCAGTTCTTC. This encodes CASSPGQLPNNEQFF. Together with reference TRBV11-3 and TRBJ2-1, the CDR3 gives the full variable domain: EAGVVQSPRYKIIEKKQPVAFWCNPISGHNTLYWYLQNLGQGPELLIRYENEEAVDDSQLPKDRFSAERLKGVDSTLKIQPAELGDSAVYLCASSPGQLPNNEQFFGPGTRLTVL.

This chain links TRBV20-1 with TRBJ2-5; D may be TRBD1 or TRBD2 (5 bases each). Germline V lookup: CDR1 DFQATT, CDR2 SNEGSKA (reference sequence). The CDR3 runs to 13 residues. V was pared by 6 bases and J by 0 bases, with 11 bases between. CDR3 DNA: TGCAGTGCAACCGGGACGGACCAAGAGACCCAGTACTTC. This translates into CSATGTDQETQYF.

This clonotype has at least ten counts. The chain is built from TRBV4-1 and TRBJ2-1; a weak D match, TRBD2 (5 bases). From germline, CDR1 is MGHRA and CDR2 YSYEKL. The length of the CDR3 is 16 residues. V gave up 1 base and J gave up 0 bases, with 10 bases separating them. CDR3 loop: CASSQGSGSSYNEQFF. The CDR3 nucleotides read TGCGCCAGCAGCCAAGGAAGTGGGAGCTCCTACAATGAGCAGTTCTTC.

This clonotype was observed at least ten times. The V call is TRBV7-8, the J call TRBJ2-7, with TRBD1 matching over 7 bases. Germline V gene data show CDR1 as SGHVS and CDR2 as FQNEAQ. The CDR3 loop spans 15 amino acids. Losses at the gene ends were 5 bases for V and 3 bases for J; bases not matched to a gene: 10. This chain's CDR3 is CASSPSPRGIYEQYF. The CDR3 nucleotides are TGTGCCAGCAGCCCTAGCCCCAGGGGGATCTACGAGCAGTACTTC. Variable domain in full (rest from reference TRBV7-8 and TRBJ2-7): GAGVSQSPRYKVAKRGQDVALRCDPISGHVSLFWYQQALGQGPEFLTYFQNEAQLDKSGLPSDRFFAERPEGSVSTLKIQRTQQEDSAVYLCASSPSPRGIYEQYFGPGTRLTVT.

This clonotype has at least ten counts. The V and J genes are TRBV6-5 and TRBJ1-2; TRBD1 agrees at 9 bases. CDR1 and CDR2 from the germline V gene are MNHEY and SVGAGI. J was trimmed by 8 bases and V by 8 bases; bases with no gene match: 6. The length of the CDR3 is 12 residues. CDR3 amino acids: CASGQGLGGYTF. For the CDR3, the DNA is TGTGCCAGCGGACAGGGGTTGGGCGGCTACACCTTC.

With regard to this clonotype: An end of the junction does not agree with germline; a read error may underlie this. The chain uses TRBV7-2 and TRBJ1-6; TRBD1 is a possible D gene (6 bases). The germline gives CDR1 SGHTA, CDR2 FQGNSA. The CDR3 is made up of 14 amino acids. The CDR3 nucleotides are TGTGCCAGCAGTTTAGACAGGAACAATTGCCCCCTCCACTTT. Translation gives CASSLDRNNCPLHF.

This clonotype was recorded at least ten times. This chain connects TRBV4-3 to TRBJ1-5; no definite D call. Germline V gene lookup returns CDR1 LGHNA and CDR2 YSLEER. V gave up 0 bases and J gave up 7 bases, with 10 bases separating them. The CDR3 runs to 14 residues. The CDR3 coding sequence is TGCGCCAGCAGCCAAGACGGAGGGTTCCAGCCCCAGCATTTT. Amino acids: CASSQDGGFQPQHF.

This clonotype was observed many times. The chain is built from TRBV2 and TRBJ1-5; a possible D gene is TRBD1 (5 bases). Germline CDR1 and CDR2: SNHLY and FYNNEI. The ends were cut back, 7 bases at V and 1 base at J, with 11 bases in the middle. This CDR3 has 14 amino acids. The CDR3 DNA is TGTGCCAGCACCGGGGGACTGAGCAATCAGCCCCAGCATTTT. It is translated as CASTGGLSNQPQHF.

This clonotype was picked up many times. V and J are TRBV27 and TRBJ2-6, with a tentative D call TRBD2 (6 bases). The CDR3 sequence is 16 residues long. CDR1 is MNHEY, CDR2 SMNVEV, per germline (reference sequence). Trimming stripped 4 bases from V and 4 bases from J, with 14 bases between. The CDR3 is CASSSNRGSGANVLTF. Written as DNA, the CDR3 is TGTGCCAGCAGTTCGAACCGGGGGTCCGGGGCCAACGTCCTGACTTTC.

The chain links TRBV4-1 to TRBJ1-5; possibly TRBD1 for D (6 bases). The germline V gene encodes CDR1 MGHRA and CDR2 YSYEKL. The V and J ends lost 1 base and 6 bases respectively, with 10 bases between them. The CDR3 is 14 amino acids. The CDR3: CASSQGVGAQPQHF. Here the CDR3 DNA reads TGCGCCAGCAGCCAAGGGGTGGGGGCTCAGCCCCAGCATTTT.

This clonotype was recorded at least ten times. The gene calls are TRBV5-1 and TRBJ2-7; D remains unclear. The germline V and J ends were trimmed by 1 base and 2 bases, with 13 bases remaining between them. The CDR3 runs to 15 residues. Germline CDR1 SGHRS, CDR2 YFSETQ. Written as DNA, the CDR3 is TGCGCCAGCAGCTTGACCCCGACCGACGCCTACGAGCAGTACTTC. This translates into CASSLTPTDAYEQYF. The full variable domain, rest sourced from reference TRBV5-1 and TRBJ2-7, is KAGVTQTPRYLIKTRGQQVTLSCSPISGHRSVSWYQQTPGQGLQFLFEYFSETQRNKGNFPGRFSGRQFSNSRSEMNVSTLELGDSALYLCASSLTPTDAYEQYFGPGTRLTVT.